This is a list of T cell receptor beta chains from one sample in a study of technical replicates of blood from a few donors. Data came from immunoSEQ multiplex PCR; TCRdb stores just in-frame clones and leaves some out. The table records more than 70,000 clones, just under 97% of them present only once. The sample consisted of T cells isolated from PBMCs. The receptors derive from a human donor in good health. The CDR3 runs from the conserved cysteine through the conserved F or W. D genes are given only for firm matches. Clone sizes are given selectively: once, few, many, or a class where the clone is expanded.

abundance	j_gene	len	d_gene	v_gene	CDR3nt	CDR3aa
once	TRBJ2-2	14	.	TRBV13	TGTGCCAGCAGCTTGGGGCAGAACACCGGGGAGCTGTTTTTT	CASSLGQNTGELFF
.	TRBJ2-5	15	.	TRBV4-1	TGCGCCAGCAGCCAAGTGGAGGGGGCGGGAGAGACCCAGTACTTC	CASSQVEGAGETQYF
.	TRBJ1-5	12	.	TRBV6-1	TGTGCCAGCAGGCAGGGTGATCAGCCCCAGCATTTT	CASRQGDQPQHF
.	TRBJ1-2	15	TRBD1	TRBV6-5	TGTGCCAGCAGTTACGGGGCACAGGGGAGCTATGGCTACACCTTC	CASSYGAQGSYGYTF
.	TRBJ2-2	16	.	TRBV9	TGTGCCAGCAGCGTACAGGGGGGTGGGGACACCGGGGAGCTGTTTTTT	CASSVQGGGDTGELFF
.	TRBJ2-2	14	TRBD2	TRBV29-1	TGCAGCGCCTCCTCTAGCGGTAACACCGGGGAGCTGTTTTTT	CSASSSGNTGELFF
.	TRBJ2-3	12	.	TRBV10-1	TGCGCCAGCTCTGGGGCCACAGATACGCAGTATTTT	CASSGATDTQYF
.	TRBJ1-5	14	.	TRBV9	TGTGCCAGCAGTGAAGTGGGGGCGGGGGAGCCCCAGCATTTT	CASSEVGAGEPQHF
.	TRBJ2-7	14	.	TRBV2	TGTGCCAGCGGGAGGACGGGGGTTACCTACGAGCAGTACTTC	CASGRTGVTYEQYF
.	TRBJ2-6	15	TRBD1	TRBV6-5	TGTGCCAGCAGAAGACAGGGGTACGGGGCCAACGTCCTGACTTTC	CASRRQGYGANVLTF
.	TRBJ2-3	17	TRBD2	TRBV27	TGTGCCAGCAGCCCTCGAGGCGGGAGGAAAGGGGGAGATACGCAGTATTTT	CASSPRGGRKGGDTQYF
.	TRBJ1-1	13	.	TRBV5-1	TGCGCCAGCAGCGTGGCGGGGAACACTGAAGCTTTCTTT	CASSVAGNTEAFF
once	TRBJ2-7	16	.	TRBV28	TGTGCCAGCAGTGTATTCTCCTGGGACACAACCTACGAGCAGTACTTC	CASSVFSWDTTYEQYF
.	TRBJ2-2	16	TRBD2	TRBV5-1	TGCGCCAGCAGCTTACTAGCGGGAGCGAGTACCGGGGAGCTGTTTTTT	CASSLLAGASTGELFF
.	TRBJ2-7	16	TRBD1	TRBV4-2	TGTGCCAGCAGCCAAGATAATCGGGGACAGTACATCATGGAGTACTTC	CASSQDNRGQYIMEYF
once	TRBJ1-5	16	TRBD1	TRBV6-1	TGTGCCAGCAGTGAAAAGACAGGGGGCCCCAATCAGCCCCAGCATTTT	CASSEKTGGPNQPQHF
.	TRBJ1-2	14	.	TRBV5-6	TGTGCCAGCAGCGGAACAGGGCAGGTTTATGGCTACACCTTC	CASSGTGQVYGYTF
.	TRBJ2-7	15	.	TRBV4-1	TGCGCCAGCAGCCAAGTTGGAGGTCCTTCCTACGAGCAGTACTTC	CASSQVGGPSYEQYF
.	TRBJ2-7	16	TRBD2	TRBV27	TGTGCCAGCAGTCGCCCCCTAGCGGGAGGGGACTACGAGCAGTACTTC	CASSRPLAGGDYEQYF
.	TRBJ1-2	15	.	TRBV4-2	TGTGCCAGCAGCCAAGATCGGGGGGAAACCTATGGCTACACCTTC	CASSQDRGETYGYTF
.	TRBJ2-3	17	.	TRBV2	TGTGCCAGCGGGGGGGAACCGGACAGAAGTGTCACAGATACGCAGTATTTT	CASGGEPDRSVTDTQYF
.	TRBJ1-2	15	.	TRBV6-1	TGTGCCAGCAGTGAATCAATCTACAGAAACTATGGCTACACCTTC	CASSESIYRNYGYTF
.	TRBJ1-5	15	.	TRBV6-5	TGTGCCAGCAGTTTGGGGGGGCTAGGTACTGGGCCCCAGCATTTT	CASSLGGLGTGPQHF
.	TRBJ1-4	14	.	TRBV10-2	TGCGCCAGCAGTGACGGACAGTTCCGTGAAAAACTGTTTTTT	CASSDGQFREKLFF
.	TRBJ1-2	18	TRBD1	TRBV5-1	TGCGCCAGCAGCATCACATATGGGACAGGGACCTTCAACTATGGCTACACCTTC	CASSITYGTGTFNYGYTF
.	TRBJ2-7	16	TRBD1	TRBV7-9	TGTGCCAGCAGCACGGTGGGCCAGGGGGCAAAGTACGAGCAGTACTTC	CASSTVGQGAKYEQYF
.	TRBJ1-5	13	.	TRBV6-1	TGTGCCATCTCCGAGTCGAATCATCAGCCCCAGCATTTT	CAISESNHQPQHF
.	TRBJ1-1	10	.	TRBV29-1	TGCAGCGTCAGGGGCACTGAAGCTTTCTTT	CSVRGTEAFF